This entry is about one TCR beta chain. The antigen is undetermined. The data belong to a study of post-analysis software for immune sequencing data. Broader study findings: There were five or six TRBV segments more frequent in patients than controls, and TRBV5-6, TRBV5-1 and TRBV20-1 were among them. Those samples that were prepared in the same batch co-clustered strongly by F measure. Multiple sclerosis patients had significantly lower normalized Chao1 diversity than controls.

Libraries were made from TCR beta cDNA, and they carried unique molecular identifiers. Out of about 0.9 to 11 million T cells, about 460,000 cDNA molecules were generated. A single record per CDR3 protein comes from TCRdb applying MiXCR to the PCR reads. Of 350,000 to 500,000 distinct CDR3 sequences in the sample, 39% were seen once. Germline V CDR1 and CDR2: LGHDT, YNNKEL (reference sequence). The CDR3 has 14 residues. V was shortened by 4 bases and J by 11 bases, with 20 bases between the two germline ends. The genes are TRBV3-1 and TRBJ2-5, with no clear D. The sample taken for sequencing was blood. The receptor was isolated from a girl aged 2-10 years with multiple sclerosis. The CDR3 reads CASSPTSDGVEQYF. The CDR3 region has the DNA TGTGCCAGCAGCCCTACCTCGGACGGTGTTGAGCAGTACTTC.